This T cell receptor beta chain was captured in a study of OX40 agonist ivuxolimab in advanced cancers. Trimming pared 6 bases from V and 1 base from J, leaving 13 bases between. Germline CDR1 and CDR2: SQVTM and ANQGSEA. This CDR3 contains 14 residues. Patients who had autoimmune disease history or got systemic immunosuppression were left out. Assay used: immunoSEQ multiplex PCR; TCRdb lists only in-frame clones, some missing. In the table there are 64,000 or so clones, approximately 80% of which are singletons. The TCR originated in an adult with an advanced solid tumor such as melanoma, head and neck, liver or kidney cancer. The rearrangement links TRBV29-1 to TRBJ2-1; tentatively, D is TRBD1 (5 bases). Source: CD4+ or CD8+ T cells sorted from blood, taken in a trial of the OX40 agonist ivuxolimab. Here the CDR3 DNA reads TGCAGCGTAGATCAGGGTTTATCCTACAATGAGCAGTTCTTC. The encoded protein is CSVDQGLSYNEQFF.